Each of the 21 T cell receptor beta chains below was sequenced from the same sample in a study of T cell responses to AZD1222 COVID-19 vaccine. Produced via immunoSEQ multiplex PCR; TCRdb's table is partial and in-frame only. The repertoire holds 130,000 to 150,000 clones, with more than 70% as singletons. The specimen was peripheral blood, collected on day 0 of AZD1222 vaccination. These receptors originate from an adult in good health.

This chain joins TRBV28 and TRBJ1-5, with D hard to call. Germline V gene sequence: CDR1 MDHEN, CDR2 SYDVKM. The CDR3 extends over 12 amino acids. The V and J ends lost 6 bases and 8 bases respectively, with 11 bases between them. The CDR3 DNA reads as TGTGCCAGCAGCCGCGCCCGGGAGCCCCAGCATTTT. It specifies CASSRAREPQHF.

This clone was counted once. This CDR3 reads CASSSGPINEKLFF. The CDR3 DNA reads as TGTGCCAGCAGCTCAGGACCAATAAATGAAAAACTGTTTTTT. The rearrangement uses TRBV7-9 and TRBJ1-4; D uncertain. Germline CDR1 SEHNR, CDR2 FQNEAQ (reference sequence). Trimming removed 4 bases from V and 5 bases from J, with 11 bases in between. This CDR3 region has 14 residues.

The CDR3, as DNA: TGTGCCAGCAGGGGGGACACTGAAGCTTTCTTT. Translated: CASRGDTEAFF. The gene calls are TRBV6-5 and TRBJ1-1; D perhaps matches TRBD1 (5 bases). This CDR3 contains 11 residues. Germline CDR1 MNHEY, CDR2 SVGAGI. Trimming removed 6 bases at V and 3 bases at J, with 5 bases between.

The J gene is TRBJ1-4, the V gene TRBV28; D is unclear. This CDR3 is 13 amino acids long. The germline V gene has CDR1 MDHEN and CDR2 SYDVKM. Trimming cost V 3 bases and J 4 bases, with 6 bases left between them. The CDR3 loop is CASSFSVNEKLFF. CDR3 bases: TGTGCCAGCAGTTTTTCCGTTAATGAAAAACTGTTTTTT.

As DNA, the CDR3 is TGTGCCAGCAGTTTAGACAGGGTCAACAATGAGCAGTTCTTC. Protein sequence: CASSLDRVNNEQFF. This sequence joins TRBV28 and TRBJ2-1, with 7 bases lining up with TRBD1. Looked up from germline, CDR1 is MDHEN and CDR2 is SYDVKM. Trimming removed 2 bases from V and 5 bases from J; junction bases left unmatched: 3. The CDR3 covers 14 residues.

This chain joins TRBV5-1 and TRBJ1-4, with no clear D. This CDR3 has 13 amino acids. Germline loops: CDR1 SGHRS, CDR2 YFSETQ. Trimming removed 3 bases from V and 6 bases from J, with 9 bases in between. The CDR3 protein is CASSSEGHEKLFF. For the CDR3, the DNA is TGCGCCAGCAGCTCGGAGGGTCATGAAAAACTGTTTTTT.

The chain combines TRBV7-2 with TRBJ1-4, with D perhaps TRBD1 (6 bases). This CDR3 is 14 amino acids long. V was pared by 3 bases and J by 8 bases, with 13 bases between. Germline values: CDR1 SGHTA, CDR2 FQGNSA. CDR3 amino acids: CASSFTGNGEKLFF. The CDR3 coding sequence is TGTGCCAGCAGCTTTACAGGGAACGGAGAAAAACTGTTTTTT. Full variable domain (outside the CDR3, taken from reference TRBV7-2 and TRBJ1-4): GAGVSQSPSNKVTEKGKDVELRCDPISGHTALYWYRQSLGQGLEFLIYFQGNSAPDKSGLPSDRFSAERTGGSVSTLTIQRTQQEDSAVYLCASSFTGNGEKLFFGSGTQLSVL.

The chain combines TRBV5-3 with TRBJ1-1; D gene ambiguous. TRBV5-3 has ORF status, its function being uncertain. The germline V and J ends were trimmed by 4 bases and 0 bases, with 13 bases remaining between them. There are 15 residues in the CDR3. In DNA, the CDR3 is TGTGCCAGAAGCCCGGCCGGGGAGGTGAACACTGAAGCTTTCTTT. This codes for CARSPAGEVNTEAFF.

Written as DNA, the CDR3 is TGTGCCACCAGCCCTTCCGGGATTATCGGAAACACCATATATTTT. As protein: CATSPSGIIGNTIYF. This rearrangement joins TRBV15 to TRBJ1-3; D gene uncertain. V was trimmed by 5 bases and J by 4 bases, leaving 15 bases between them. This CDR3 contains 15 residues. Germline V gives CDR1 LNHNV, CDR2 YYDKDF (reference sequence).

This chain uses TRBV6-6 with TRBJ1-2; TRBD1 might be the D (6 bases). Germline loops: CDR1 MNHNY, CDR2 SVGAGI (reference sequence). The CDR3 totals 15 residues. Trimming removed 2 bases at V and 4 bases at J, with 14 bases between. CDR3 protein: CASSYPADSRYGYTF. The CDR3, as DNA: TGTGCCAGCAGTTACCCAGCGGACAGCCGCTATGGCTACACCTTC.

CDR3 residues: CASSGGSGHSNQPQHF. In DNA form, the CDR3 reads TGTGCCAGCAGTGGAGGGAGTGGGCATAGCAATCAGCCCCAGCATTTT. The V and J genes are TRBV25-1 and TRBJ1-5, with D uncertain. This CDR3 comprises 16 residues. V shed 4 bases and J shed 0 bases, with 13 bases lying between them. Germline-derived CDR1 and CDR2 are MGHDK and SYGVNS.

The V and J genes are TRBV6-6 and TRBJ1-3; 7 bases agree with TRBD1. This CDR3 has 14 residues. Germline V CDR1 and CDR2: MNHNY, SVGAGI (reference sequence). V was pared by 4 bases and J by 3 bases, with 3 bases of the junction left unmatched. CDR3 DNA sequence: TGTGCCAGCAGTTTTTCAGGGGGTGGAAACACCATATATTTT. It yields the protein CASSFSGGGNTIYF.

The chain recombines TRBV18 with TRBJ1-3; TRBD1 matches at 7 bases. CDR1 is KGHSH, CDR2 LQKENI, per germline. The V segment lost 3 bases and the J segment 3 bases; nucleotides outside the gene matches: 5. CDR3 size: 15 residues. The CDR3 nucleotides are TGTGCCAGCTCACCGGCAGGGGGAGTTGGAAACACCATATATTTT. Its protein product is CASSPAGGVGNTIYF.

The rearrangement joins TRBV24-1 to TRBJ2-2, with TRBD2 identical over 10 bases. There are 13 residues in the CDR3. The germline V gene encodes CDR1 KGHDR and CDR2 SFDVKD. With V trimmed by 7 bases and J by 8 bases, 3 bases remained unmatched. The CDR3 protein is CATRAGGAGELFF. The CDR3 bases are TGTGCCACCAGAGCGGGGGGGGCAGGGGAGCTGTTTTTT.

V and J are TRBV7-8 and TRBJ2-7; weak D call: TRBD2 (5 bases). The CDR3 is made up of 15 amino acids. Looked up from germline, CDR1 is SGHVS and CDR2 is FQNEAQ. V shed 3 bases and J shed 3 bases, with 15 bases lying between them. CDR3 residues: CASSLWRLTVYEQYF. The CDR3 DNA is TGTGCCAGCAGCTTGTGGAGACTAACCGTCTACGAGCAGTACTTC.

The chain recombines TRBV24-1 with TRBJ1-3, with D uncertain. The germline V gene encodes CDR1 KGHDR and CDR2 SFDVKD. Trimming pared 8 bases from V and 0 bases from J, leaving 10 bases between. The CDR3 is 14 residues long. This CDR3 is CATKQIPSGNTIYF. The CDR3 nucleotides read TGTGCCACCAAACAAATCCCCTCTGGAAACACCATATATTTT.

J is TRBJ1-1 and V is TRBV10-1; D is perhaps TRBD1 (6 bases). The CDR3 length is 13 residues. The V end was cut by 6 bases, the J end by 5 bases, with 13 bases between. Germline V lookup: CDR1 WNHNN, CDR2 SYGVQD (reference sequence). CDR3 in amino acids: CASSSGVLTEAFF. In DNA form, the CDR3 reads TGCGCCAGCAGCTCAGGGGTTCTAACTGAAGCTTTCTTT.

The chain combines TRBV7-2 with TRBJ1-5, with D uncertain. The CDR3 length is 14 residues. Per the germline V gene, CDR1 is SGHTA and CDR2 is FQGNSA. With 0 bases removed from V and 2 bases from J, the gap between germline ends came to 5 bases. The CDR3 DNA reads TGTGCCAGCAGCTTAGCCGGGGGCAATCAGCCCCAGCATTTT. It yields the protein CASSLAGGNQPQHF.

This clone has a handful of counts. The CDR3 loop is CASSFFSGGYGYTF. CDR3 nucleotide sequence: TGTGCCAGCAGTTTTTTCTCGGGGGGCTATGGCTACACCTTC. The chain recombines TRBV28 with TRBJ1-2, with TRBD1 as a possible D gene (5 bases). This CDR3 has 14 amino acids. The germline gives CDR1 MDHEN, CDR2 SYDVKM. V shed 3 bases and J shed 4 bases, with 12 bases lying between them.

The J gene is TRBJ2-2, the V gene TRBV4-3; 8 bases are a match to TRBD1. CDR1 and CDR2 from the germline V gene are LGHNA and YSLEER. Losses at the gene ends were 2 bases for V and 4 bases for J; bases not matched to a gene: 12. The CDR3 consists of 18 residues. This chain's CDR3 is CASSQQPGGGLGTGELFF. CDR3 DNA sequence: TGCGCCAGCAGCCAACAACCAGGGGGCGGCCTTGGCACCGGGGAGCTGTTTTTT.

The chain recombines TRBV4-1 with TRBJ2-5; D uncertain. Germline CDR1 is MGHRA and CDR2 is YSYEKL. CDR3 size: 14 residues. With 1 base removed from V and 1 base from J, the gap between germline ends came to 7 bases. The CDR3 coding sequence is TGCGCCAGCAGCCAAGGAAATAGCCAAGAGACCCAGTACTTC. It codes for CASSQGNSQETQYF.